Included here is one TCR beta chain sequence, with context. These data originate in a study of blood T cell repertoires in COVID-19. Study as a whole: COVID-19 samples collected from the United States, Italy and Spain covered acute and convalescent phases. In each case, the material was cDNA or gDNA derived from T cells, B-cell-depleted T cells, or PBMCs.

Allocation to cohorts depended on clinical history reported by the participants. In the study's own analysis: How many nucleated cells were present was estimated from reference gene primer amplification. Sequencing was performed with immunoSEQ multiplex PCR; in TCRdb, only in-frame clones are kept and a portion is missing. D and trimming come from the DNA, and the V and J calls and clone size come from that table. The table has under 300,000 clones, more than 75% seen once. This receptor was identified in a woman aged 40 to 50 with acute COVID-19. Input material: PBMCs or T cells enriched from blood (not recorded which).

The CDR3 bases are TGCGCCAGCAGCTCTCGGTCTATTAGCACAGATACGCAGTATTTT. Translating it yields CASSSRSISTDTQYF. This rearrangement joins TRBV5-1 to TRBJ2-3; no reliable D call. Germline-derived CDR1 and CDR2 are SGHRS and YFSETQ. The CDR3 is 15 amino acids. Trimming shortened V by 3 bases and J by 0 bases, and 11 bases separated the two germline ends.